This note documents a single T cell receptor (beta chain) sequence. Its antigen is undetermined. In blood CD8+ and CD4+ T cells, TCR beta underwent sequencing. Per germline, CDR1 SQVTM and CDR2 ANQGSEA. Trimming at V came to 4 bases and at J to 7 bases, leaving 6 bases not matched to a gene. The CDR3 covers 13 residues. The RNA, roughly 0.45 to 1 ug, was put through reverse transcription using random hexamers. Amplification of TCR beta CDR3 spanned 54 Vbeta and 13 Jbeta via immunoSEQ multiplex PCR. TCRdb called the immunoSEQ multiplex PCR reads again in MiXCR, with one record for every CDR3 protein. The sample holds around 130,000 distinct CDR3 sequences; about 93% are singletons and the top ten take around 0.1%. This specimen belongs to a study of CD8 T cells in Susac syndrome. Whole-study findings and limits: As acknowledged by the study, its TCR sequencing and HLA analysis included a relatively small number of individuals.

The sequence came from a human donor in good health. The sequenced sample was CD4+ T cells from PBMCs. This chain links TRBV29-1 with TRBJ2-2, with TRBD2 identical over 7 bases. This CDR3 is CSVVRGVGGELFF. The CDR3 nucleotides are TGCAGCGTTGTCCGGGGGGTAGGCGGGGAGCTGTTTTTT.